This T cell receptor (beta chain) was obtained from a study of cytomegalovirus exposure and HLA in healthy donors. Regarding this clone: Antigen: not known.

This CDR3 region has 12 residues. Germline lookup yields CDR1 MDHEN and CDR2 SYDVKM. V gave up 5 bases and J gave up 4 bases; unmatched junction bases: 2. The study, taken as a whole, reports: Across donors, most TCRs were seen rarely, yet some public ones were widespread. Three chains tied to CMV proved CMV antigen-specific in vitro. TCR beta chains numbering 164 were designated cytomegalovirus-associated. Clusters of TCRs from the first cohort tended to co-occur in the 100 to 150 validation repertoires (as a later analysis found).

Some clones are missing from TCRdb's copy, which holds only in-frame ones; the method was immunoSEQ multiplex PCR. The sample has under 100,000 clones, about 95% seen once. This sequence joins TRBV28 and TRBJ2-7; 7 bases are a match to TRBD1. The clonotype was recovered from a woman aged 18-29 years in good health and CMV-seronegative. The sample comprised PBMCs. CDR3 nucleotide sequence: TGTGCCAGCAGTCCGGACAGGTACGAGCAGTACTTC. As protein: CASSPDRYEQYF.